This T cell receptor (beta chain) was captured by sequencing in a study of T-cell reconstitution after alpha-beta-depleted transplantation in children. V was clipped by 0 bases and J by 4 bases, with 7 bases between them. The CDR3 length is 14 residues. CDR1 is LGHDT, CDR2 YNNKEL, per germline (reference sequence). Unique molecular identifiers were incorporated when the TCRbeta library was constructed. TCRdb itself ran the PCR reads through MiXCR, one entry per CDR3 protein. This repertoire shows 450,000 to 550,000 distinct CDR3 sequences, about an eighth found once; its top ten account for 14%. The chain joins TRBV3-1 to TRBJ1-3; D is uncertain. Source: PBMCs, mostly from graft donor cells, taken 180 days after TCRalphabeta/CD19-depleted stem cell transplant. The sequence was obtained from a female patient aged 2 to 10 who had a stem cell transplant for aplastic anemia, so the T cells may come from the graft donor. CDR3 sequence (DNA): TGTGCCAGCAGCCAAGATTACAAAGGAAACACCATATATTTT. It specifies CASSQDYKGNTIYF.